This T cell receptor beta chain comes out of a study of shared clonotypes between healthy human individuals. The table lists this clone with a count of one. As yet, its antigen is unknown. The sample has other DNA sequences that encode this CDR3 too. Genomic DNA from each subset was divided evenly over several immunoSEQ plates. Using immunoSEQ multiplex PCR, the repertoire was profiled, and TCRdb retains in-frame clones only, with some absent. The table records a few million clones, about 92% of them present only once. Germline CDR1 is SGHRS and CDR2 is YFSETQ. This CDR3 contains 13 residues. V was shortened by 0 bases and J by 4 bases, with 6 bases between the two germline ends. Study-level results: The authors sampled blood alone, and tissue repertoires likely differ.

The sequenced sample was naive CD4+ T cells sorted from blood. Subset meaning: CD45RA+ positively selected. This chain joins TRBV5-1 and TRBJ2-3; D gene uncertain. The sequence was collected from a man in his late teens or twenties in good health. The CDR3 region is CASSLEGSDTQYF. For the CDR3, the DNA is TGCGCCAGCAGCTTGGAAGGGTCAGATACGCAGTATTTT.